The 3 T cell receptor beta chains in this list originate from one sample, sequenced in a study of CD8 T cells in ankylosing spondylitis. Via MiXCR, TCRdb re-called the 5' RACE reads, giving one row per CDR3 protein. Among fewer than 400,000 distinct CDR3 sequences listed, roughly 14% were seen once. Specimen: blood, either unsorted or a sorted T cell fraction (not recorded which). The receptor source for this set is a male donor with ankylosing spondylitis or in good health (not recorded which).

This clonotype was seen only a few times. This rearrangement joins TRBV19 to TRBJ1-2, with 10 positions matching TRBD1. There are 15 residues in the CDR3. CDR1 and CDR2 from the germline V gene are LNHDA and SQIVND (reference sequence). Unmatched junction bases numbered 8, after V lost 6 bases and J lost 4 bases. The CDR3 region has the DNA TGTGCCAGTAGACTACCGGGACAGGGGTCCTATGGCTACACCTTC. Protein: CASRLPGQGSYGYTF.

V is TRBV15 and J is TRBJ1-3; weak D call: TRBD1 (5 bases). Germline CDR1 and CDR2: LNHNV and YYDKDF (reference sequence). Trimming shortened V by 0 bases and J by 8 bases, and 8 bases separated the two germline ends. CDR3 length equals 13 residues. The CDR3 nucleotides read TGTGCCACCAGCAGAGATCGAGGGGACACCATATATTTT. It codes for CATSRDRGDTIYF.

This chain joins TRBV15 and TRBJ1-4, with a weak D call TRBD1 (5 bases). This CDR3 has 16 amino acids. The germline CDR1 and CDR2 sequences are LNHNV and YYDKDF (reference sequence). V was cut by 5 bases and J by 8 bases, with 21 bases left in between. The CDR3: CATSPPGGLTREKLFF. The CDR3, as DNA: TGTGCCACCAGCCCCCCGGGGGGACTAACTAGGGAAAAACTGTTTTTT. Full variable domain (rest looked up from reference TRBV15 and TRBJ1-4): DAMVIQNPRYQVTQFGKPVTLSCSQTLNHNVMYWYQQKSSQAPKLLFHYYDKDFNNEADTPDNFQSRRPNTSFCFLDIRSPGLGDTAMYLCATSPPGGLTREKLFFGSGTQLSVL.